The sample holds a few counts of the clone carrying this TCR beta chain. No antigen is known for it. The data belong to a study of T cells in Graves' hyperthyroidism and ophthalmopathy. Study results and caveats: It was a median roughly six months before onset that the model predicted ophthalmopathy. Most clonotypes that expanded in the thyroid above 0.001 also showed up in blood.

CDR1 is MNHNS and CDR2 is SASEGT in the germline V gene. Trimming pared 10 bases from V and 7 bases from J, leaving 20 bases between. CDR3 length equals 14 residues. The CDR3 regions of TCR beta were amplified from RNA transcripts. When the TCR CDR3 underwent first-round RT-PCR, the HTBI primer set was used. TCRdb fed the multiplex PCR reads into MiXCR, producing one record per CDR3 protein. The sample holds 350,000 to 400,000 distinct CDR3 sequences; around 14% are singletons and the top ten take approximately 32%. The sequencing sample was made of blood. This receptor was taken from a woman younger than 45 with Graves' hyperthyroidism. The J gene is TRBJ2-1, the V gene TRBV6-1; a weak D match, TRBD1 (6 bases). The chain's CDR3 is CATSKQGMRNEQFF. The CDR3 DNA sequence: TGTGCCACCTCTAAGCAGGGGATGAGGAATGAGCAGTTCTTC.